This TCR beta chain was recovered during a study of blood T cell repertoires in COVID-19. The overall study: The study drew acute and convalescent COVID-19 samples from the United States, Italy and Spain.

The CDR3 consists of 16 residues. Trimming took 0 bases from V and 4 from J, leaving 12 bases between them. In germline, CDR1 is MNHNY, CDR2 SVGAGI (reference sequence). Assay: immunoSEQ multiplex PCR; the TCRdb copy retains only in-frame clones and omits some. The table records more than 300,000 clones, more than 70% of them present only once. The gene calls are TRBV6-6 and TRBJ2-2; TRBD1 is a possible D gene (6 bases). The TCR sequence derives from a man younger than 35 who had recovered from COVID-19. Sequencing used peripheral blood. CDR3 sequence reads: CASSYSGRGFTGELFF. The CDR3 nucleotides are TGTGCCAGCAGTTACTCAGGCAGGGGATTCACCGGGGAGCTGTTTTTT.